The clone carrying this TCR beta chain came up a few times. As yet, its antigen is unknown. PCR was performed using 60 Vbeta and 13 Jbeta primers. As originally analysed: About 10 million shared chains were among about 80 million unique TCR beta chains counted in a later analysis. Sequencing was performed with immunoSEQ multiplex PCR; in TCRdb, only in-frame clones are kept and a portion is missing. Clone size and the V and J calls come from that table; the DNA yielded D and trimming. The table has approximately 150,000 clones, about 80% seen once. CDR3 length: 16 amino acids. V was clipped by 0 bases and J by 4 bases, with 15 bases between them. Germline CDR1 reads SGHDN; CDR2 reads FVKESK. The data were taken from a study of cytomegalovirus exposure and HLA in healthy donors. Study-level results: Presence/absence analyses supposed approximately even sequencing depth among donors. A missense variant in DCLRE1C was later tied to TCR beta V- and J-gene trimming. The authors listed some 160 TCR beta chains as cytomegalovirus-associated.

This TCR was recovered from a man between 18 and 29 years old in good health and CMV-seropositive. Material for sequencing was PBMCs. The V gene is TRBV14, the J gene TRBJ1-2; a weak D match, TRBD1 (5 bases). The CDR3 nucleotides read TGTGCCAGCAGCCAAGATCTTTTTACAGGTCCCTATGGCTACACCTTC. Protein sequence: CASSQDLFTGPYGYTF. Combining the CDR3 with reference TRBV14 and TRBJ1-2 gives the whole variable domain EAGVTQFPSHSVIEKGQTVTLRCDPISGHDNLYWYRRVMGKEIKFLLHFVKESKQDESGMPNNRFLAERTGGTYSTLKVQPAELEDSGVYFCASSQDLFTGPYGYTFGSGTRLTVV.